This T cell receptor (beta chain) is drawn from a study of blood T cell repertoires in COVID-19. The CDR3 is 13 amino acids. Germline CDR1 is SGHTA and CDR2 is FQGNSA. The V and J ends lost 5 bases and 3 bases respectively, with 11 bases between them. The repertoire was sequenced with immunoSEQ multiplex PCR; TCRdb's copy has only in-frame clones and lacks some. The table includes 150,000 to 200,000 clones, 83% detected once. The sequencing input was peripheral blood. V is TRBV7-2 and J is TRBJ2-7, with D possibly being TRBD2 (6 bases). This clonotype was sampled from a human donor in a cohort sampled during active COVID-19. The DNA of the CDR3 is TGTGCCAGCAGCCCCCGGGGGAACTACGAGCAGTACTTC. Its protein product is CASSPRGNYEQYF.